Presented here are 11 T cell receptor beta chains from one specimen sequenced in a study of T cells in Graves' hyperthyroidism and ophthalmopathy. RNA transcripts gave rise to amplified TCR beta CDR3 regions. Initially, a first-round RT-PCR of the TCR CDR3 employed the HTBI primer set. TCRdb recomputed calls from the multiplex PCR reads with MiXCR, one row per CDR3 protein. Among 600,000 or so distinct CDR3 sequences listed, about 17% were seen once. The sample was blood. These TCRs come from a woman in her 30s with Graves' hyperthyroidism.

To note about this clonotype: One junction end does not reproduce the germline sequence, and a read error may be involved. This sequence joins TRBV13 and TRBJ1-2; a possible D gene is TRBD1 (5 bases). Germline V gene lookup returns CDR1 PRHDT and CDR2 FYEKMQ (reference sequence). The CDR3 runs to 13 residues. CDR3 sequence: CASSLGLRDGYAF. The CDR3 coding sequence is TGTGCCAGCAGCTTAGGCCTCCGGGACGGCTACGCCTTC.

This clonotype was recorded many times. V is TRBV6-1 and J is TRBJ2-7; 10 bases are shared with TRBD2. V shed 9 bases and J 4 bases; nucleotides not matched to a gene: 15. Germline CDR1 MNHNS, CDR2 SASEGT. The CDR3 is made up of 16 amino acids. CDR3 bases: TGTGCCAGTGAGGGATTTCCTAGCGGGAGTAATTACGAGCAGTACTTC. This sequence encodes CASEGFPSGSNYEQYF.

This clonotype occurred many times. The rearrangement joins TRBV7-3 to TRBJ2-5, with D perhaps TRBD1 or TRBD2 (6 bases each). This CDR3 comprises 15 residues. The germline V gene encodes CDR1 SGHTA and CDR2 FQGTGA. Trimming stripped 1 base from V and 5 bases from J, with 14 bases between. Written as DNA, the CDR3 is TGTGCCAGCAGCTTAATGGCCGGGGGCAGGGAGACCCAGTACTTC. It is translated as CASSLMAGGRETQYF.

The chain links TRBV27 to TRBJ2-2, with D maybe TRBD1 (5 bases). Germline V gene lookup returns CDR1 MNHEY and CDR2 SMNVEV (reference sequence). V was cut by 3 bases and J by 1 base, with 6 bases left in between. This CDR3 comprises 14 residues. For the CDR3, the DNA is TGTGCCAGCAGTTTTGACAGGAACACCGGGGAGCTGTTTTTT. It codes for CASSFDRNTGELFF.

The table lists this clonotype with many counts. The rearrangement links TRBV12-3 or TRBV12-4 to TRBJ2-2; 9 bases map to TRBD1. The V gene end was trimmed by 7 bases and the J gene end by 5 bases; junction bases not matched to a gene: 11. This CDR3 contains 16 residues. The chain's CDR3 is CASTIQGAKRTGELFF. In DNA, the CDR3 is TGTGCCAGCACCATACAGGGGGCGAAGAGGACCGGGGAGCTGTTTTTT.

This clonotype was picked up many times. At one of its ends the junction is not consistent with the germline gene, which may arise from a read error. The chain carries TRBV28 and TRBJ2-7; 8 bases are a match to TRBD2. Germline CDR1 is MDHEN and CDR2 is SYDVKM. The CDR3 sequence is 15 residues long. CDR3 nucleotide sequence: TGTGCCAGCAGTTCCTCACTCGGACTAGCCTACGAGCAGCACTTC. Amino acid sequence: CASSSSLGLAYEQHF.

This chain connects TRBV6-5 to TRBJ2-4; D not resolved. The germline V and J ends were trimmed by 4 bases and 11 bases, with 12 bases remaining between them. The CDR3 covers 12 residues. Germline lookup yields CDR1 MNHEY and CDR2 SVGAGI. CDR3 residues: CASSWGADLQYF. The CDR3 DNA reads as TGTGCCAGCAGTTGGGGTGCGGACCTTCAGTACTTC.

The chain employs TRBV11-3 and TRBJ1-4; D is unresolved. The germline V gene encodes CDR1 SGHNT and CDR2 YENEEA. The CDR3 length is 17 residues. V lost 3 bases, J lost 0 bases, and 14 bases lay in between. The CDR3 coding sequence is TGTGCCAGCAGCTTCTCTGAGGGTAGTCCAACTAATGAAAAACTGTTTTTT. Encoded protein: CASSFSEGSPTNEKLFF.

The table lists this clonotype with a few counts. This chain joins TRBV20-1 and TRBJ2-2, with 8 bases aligning to TRBD2. The V segment lost 0 bases and the J segment 5 bases; nucleotides outside the gene matches: 8. CDR3 length: 16 amino acids. Per germline, CDR1 DFQATT and CDR2 SNEGSKA (reference sequence). For the CDR3, the DNA is TGCAGTGCTAGAGATTGGAGGAGCGGGGGAACCGGGGAGCTGTTTTTT. It translates to CSARDWRSGGTGELFF.

This clonotype was detected many times. V usage is TRBV11-2 and J usage is TRBJ2-7; possibly TRBD1 for D (6 bases). Germline CDR1 is SGHAT and CDR2 is FQNNGV. The CDR3 runs 12 residues. Trimming stripped 4 bases from V and 6 bases from J, with 10 bases between. CDR3 amino acids: CASSSDSSEQYF. Here the CDR3 DNA reads TGTGCCAGCAGCTCGGACAGTTCCGAGCAGTACTTC.

At least ten counts were recorded for this clonotype. The gene calls are TRBV5-1 and TRBJ2-1; 9 bases line up with TRBD2. Unmatched junction bases numbered 14, after V lost 0 bases and J lost 7 bases. The germline V gene has CDR1 SGHRS and CDR2 YFSETQ. The CDR3 length is 18 residues. For the CDR3, the DNA is TGCGCCAGCAGCTTGGTACCTAGCGGGATAACGGGCTCGAATGAGCAGTTCTTC. Its translation: CASSLVPSGITGSNEQFF.